The clone carrying this TCR beta chain was seen a few times. Original handling: How many nucleated cells were present was estimated from reference gene primer amplification. This table comes from immunoSEQ multiplex PCR, and its TCRdb copy is limited to in-frame clones, with some not included. Clone size and V and J calls were adopted from that table, with D and trimming inferred from the DNA. This sample has tens of thousands of clones, with 75% to 80% found just once. The sample comes from a study of blood T cell repertoires in COVID-19. Study summary: Specimens from acute and convalescent COVID-19 originated in the United States, Italy and Spain. From T cells, B-cell-depleted T cells, or PBMCs came the material, which was cDNA or gDNA.

Per the germline V gene, CDR1 is MDHEN and CDR2 is SYDVKM. The CDR3 is made up of 12 amino acids. V was clipped by 6 bases and J by 7 bases; unmatched bases: 4. The gene calls are TRBV28 and TRBJ1-2; 8 nucleotides align to TRBD1. The TCR sequence derives from a man between 65 and 85 years old with active or convalescent COVID-19. The sample was peripheral blood. CDR3 sequence: CASSQTGVGYTF. In nucleotides, the CDR3 is TGTGCCAGCAGCCAGACAGGGGTTGGCTACACCTTC.